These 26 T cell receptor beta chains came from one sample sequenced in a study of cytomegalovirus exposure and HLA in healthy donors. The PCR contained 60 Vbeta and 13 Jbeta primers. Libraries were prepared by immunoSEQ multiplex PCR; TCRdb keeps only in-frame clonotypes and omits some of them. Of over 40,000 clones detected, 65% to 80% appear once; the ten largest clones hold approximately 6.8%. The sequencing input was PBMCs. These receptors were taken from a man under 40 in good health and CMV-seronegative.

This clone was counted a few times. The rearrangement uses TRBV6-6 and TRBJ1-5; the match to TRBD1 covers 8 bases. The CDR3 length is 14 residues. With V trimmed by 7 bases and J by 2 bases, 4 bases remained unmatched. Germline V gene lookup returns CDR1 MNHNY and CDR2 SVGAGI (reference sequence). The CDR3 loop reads CASTAGQGNQPQHF. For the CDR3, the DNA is TGTGCCAGCACCGCGGGACAGGGCAATCAGCCCCAGCATTTT.

The CDR3 nucleotides read TGTGCCAGCAGCGTACCCAAGGGGAAGCTGACGAACACTGAAGCTTTCTTT. This codes for CASSVPKGKLTNTEAFF. The chain links TRBV9 to TRBJ1-1, with TRBD1 as a possible D gene (5 bases). Trimming pared 1 base from V and 1 base from J, leaving 17 bases between. The CDR3 consists of 17 residues. Looked up from germline, CDR1 is SGDLS and CDR2 is YYNGEE.

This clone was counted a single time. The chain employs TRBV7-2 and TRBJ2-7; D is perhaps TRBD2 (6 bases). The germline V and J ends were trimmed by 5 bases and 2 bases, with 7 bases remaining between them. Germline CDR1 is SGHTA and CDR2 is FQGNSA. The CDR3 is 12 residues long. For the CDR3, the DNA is TGTGCCAGCAGCCCGGGGGCCTACGAGCAGTACTTC. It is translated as CASSPGAYEQYF.

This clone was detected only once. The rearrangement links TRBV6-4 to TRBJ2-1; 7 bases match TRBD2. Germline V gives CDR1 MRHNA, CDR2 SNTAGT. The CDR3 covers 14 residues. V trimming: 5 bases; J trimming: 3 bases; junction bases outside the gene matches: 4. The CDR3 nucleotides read TGTGCCAGCAGTCCCAGCGGGATCTACAATGAGCAGTTCTTC. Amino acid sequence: CASSPSGIYNEQFF.

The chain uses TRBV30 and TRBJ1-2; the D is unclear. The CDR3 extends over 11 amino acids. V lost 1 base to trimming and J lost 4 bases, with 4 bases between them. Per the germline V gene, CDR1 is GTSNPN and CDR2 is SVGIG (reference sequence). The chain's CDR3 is CAWSAPYGYTF. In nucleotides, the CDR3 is TGTGCCTGGAGTGCTCCCTATGGCTACACCTTC.

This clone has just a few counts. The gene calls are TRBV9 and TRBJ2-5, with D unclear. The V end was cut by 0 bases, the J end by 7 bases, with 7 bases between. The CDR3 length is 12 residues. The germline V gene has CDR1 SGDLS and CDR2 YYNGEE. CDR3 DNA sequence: TGTGCCAGCAGCGTAGAGACGGGGACCCAGTACTTC. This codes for CASSVETGTQYF.

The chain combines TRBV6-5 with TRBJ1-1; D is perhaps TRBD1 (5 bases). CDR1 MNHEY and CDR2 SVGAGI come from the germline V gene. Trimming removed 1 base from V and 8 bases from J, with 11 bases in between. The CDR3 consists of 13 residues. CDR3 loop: CASSYLSQGEAFF. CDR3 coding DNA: TGTGCCAGCAGTTACTTGAGTCAGGGCGAAGCTTTCTTT.

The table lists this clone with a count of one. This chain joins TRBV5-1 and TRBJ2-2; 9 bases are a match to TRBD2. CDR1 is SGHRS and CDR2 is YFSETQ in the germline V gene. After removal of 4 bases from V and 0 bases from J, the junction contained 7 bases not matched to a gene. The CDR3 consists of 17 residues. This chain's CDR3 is CASSPTSGSANTGELFF. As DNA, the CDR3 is TGCGCCAGCAGCCCTACTAGCGGGTCAGCGAACACCGGGGAGCTGTTTTTT.

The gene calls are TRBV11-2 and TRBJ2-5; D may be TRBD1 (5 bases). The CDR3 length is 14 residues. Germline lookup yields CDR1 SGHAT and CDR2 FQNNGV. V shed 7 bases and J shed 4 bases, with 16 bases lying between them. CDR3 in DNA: TGTGCCAGCACCCTTTCCGGACAAGGAGAGACCCAGTACTTC. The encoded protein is CASTLSGQGETQYF.

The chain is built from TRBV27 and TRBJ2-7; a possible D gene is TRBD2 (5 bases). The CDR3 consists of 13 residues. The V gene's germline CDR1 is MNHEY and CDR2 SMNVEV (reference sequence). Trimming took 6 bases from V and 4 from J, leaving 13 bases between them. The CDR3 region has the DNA TGTGCCAGCAGGTCCCACGGGGTATACGAGCAGTACTTC. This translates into CASRSHGVYEQYF.

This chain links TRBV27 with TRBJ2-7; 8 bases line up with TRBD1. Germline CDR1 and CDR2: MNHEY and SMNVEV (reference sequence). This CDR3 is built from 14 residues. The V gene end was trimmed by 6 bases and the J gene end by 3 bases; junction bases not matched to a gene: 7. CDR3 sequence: CASSSLDRVYEQYF. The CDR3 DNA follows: TGTGCCAGCAGCTCCCTGGACAGGGTCTACGAGCAGTACTTC.

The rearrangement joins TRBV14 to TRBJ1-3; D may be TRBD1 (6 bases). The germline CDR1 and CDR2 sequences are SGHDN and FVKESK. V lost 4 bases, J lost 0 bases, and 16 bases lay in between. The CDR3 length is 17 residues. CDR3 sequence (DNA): TGTGCCAGCAGCCTGCAACAGGGACATTCCTCTGGAAACACCATATATTTT. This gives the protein CASSLQQGHSSGNTIYF.

Written as DNA, the CDR3 is TGTGCCAGCAGTGACGGGACTAGCGGGAGTGAGCAGTTCTTC. This sequence encodes CASSDGTSGSEQFF. The gene calls are TRBV6-4 and TRBJ2-1, with 14 nucleotides matching TRBD2. The CDR3 runs to 14 residues. V dropped 2 bases and J dropped 9; count of bases not matched to a gene: 0. Germline V CDR1 and CDR2: MRHNA, SNTAGT.

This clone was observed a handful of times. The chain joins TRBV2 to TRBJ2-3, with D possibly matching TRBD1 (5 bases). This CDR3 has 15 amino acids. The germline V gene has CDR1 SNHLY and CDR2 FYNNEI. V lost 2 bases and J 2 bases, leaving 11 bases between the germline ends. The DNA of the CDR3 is TGTGCCAGCAGTGAATATGACAGATTCACAGATACGCAGTATTTT. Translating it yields CASSEYDRFTDTQYF.

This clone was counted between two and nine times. The CDR3 DNA is TGTGCCAGCAGACCATTCCGGGACAAGGTCATGAAAATCACTGAAGCTTTCTTT. The encoded protein is CASRPFRDKVMKITEAFF. This sequence joins TRBV14 and TRBJ1-1; TRBD1 might be the D (6 bases). The germline V gene has CDR1 SGHDN and CDR2 FVKESK. V was trimmed by 6 bases and J by 4 bases, leaving 27 bases between them. This CDR3 has 18 residues. Full variable domain (outside the CDR3, taken from reference TRBV14 and TRBJ1-1): EAGVTQFPSHSVIEKGQTVTLRCDPISGHDNLYWYRRVMGKEIKFLLHFVKESKQDESGMPNNRFLAERTGGTYSTLKVQPAELEDSGVYFCASRPFRDKVMKITEAFFGQGTRLTVV.

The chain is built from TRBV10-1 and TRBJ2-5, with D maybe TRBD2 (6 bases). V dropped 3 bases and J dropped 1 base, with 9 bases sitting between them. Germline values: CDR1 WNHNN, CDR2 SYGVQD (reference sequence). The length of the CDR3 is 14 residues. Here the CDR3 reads CASSDGRVQETQYF. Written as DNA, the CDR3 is TGCGCCAGCAGTGACGGGAGAGTCCAAGAGACCCAGTACTTC.

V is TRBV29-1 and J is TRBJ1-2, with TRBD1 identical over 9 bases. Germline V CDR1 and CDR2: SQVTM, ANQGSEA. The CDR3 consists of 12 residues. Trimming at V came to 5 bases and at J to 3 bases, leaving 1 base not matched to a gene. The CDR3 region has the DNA TGCAGCGTTAGGACAGGGGACTATGGCTACACCTTC. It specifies CSVRTGDYGYTF.

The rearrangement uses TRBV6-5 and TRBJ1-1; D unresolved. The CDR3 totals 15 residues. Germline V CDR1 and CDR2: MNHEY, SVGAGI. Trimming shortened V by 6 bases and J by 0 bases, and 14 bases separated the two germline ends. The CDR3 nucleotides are TGTGCCAGCAGAGCCGGTGGAGGGTTGAACACTGAAGCTTTCTTT. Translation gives CASRAGGGLNTEAFF.

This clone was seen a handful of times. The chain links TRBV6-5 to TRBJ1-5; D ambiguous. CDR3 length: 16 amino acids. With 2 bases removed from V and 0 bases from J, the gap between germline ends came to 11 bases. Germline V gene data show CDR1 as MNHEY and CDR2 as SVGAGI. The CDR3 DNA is TGTGCCAGCAGTTACCAGAAACCCCCTAGCAATCAGCCCCAGCATTTT. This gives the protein CASSYQKPPSNQPQHF.

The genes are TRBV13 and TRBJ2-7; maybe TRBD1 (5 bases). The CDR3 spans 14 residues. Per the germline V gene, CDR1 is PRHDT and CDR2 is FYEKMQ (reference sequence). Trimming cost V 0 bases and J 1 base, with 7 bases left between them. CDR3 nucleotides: TGTGCCAGCAGCTTAGGACAGGTGTCCTACGAGCAGTACTTC. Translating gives CASSLGQVSYEQYF.

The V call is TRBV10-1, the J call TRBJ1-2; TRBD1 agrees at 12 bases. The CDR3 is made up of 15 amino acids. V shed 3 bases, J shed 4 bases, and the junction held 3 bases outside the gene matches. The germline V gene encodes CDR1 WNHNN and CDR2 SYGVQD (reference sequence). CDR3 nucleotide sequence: TGCGCCAGCAGTGAAGGGACAGGGGGCATCTATGGCTACACCTTC. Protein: CASSEGTGGIYGYTF.

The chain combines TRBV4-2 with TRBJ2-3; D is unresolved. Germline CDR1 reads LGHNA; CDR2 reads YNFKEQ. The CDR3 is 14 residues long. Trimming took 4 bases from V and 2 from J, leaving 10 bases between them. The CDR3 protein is CASSPTYYTDTQYF. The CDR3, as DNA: TGTGCCAGCAGCCCTACCTACTACACAGATACGCAGTATTTT.

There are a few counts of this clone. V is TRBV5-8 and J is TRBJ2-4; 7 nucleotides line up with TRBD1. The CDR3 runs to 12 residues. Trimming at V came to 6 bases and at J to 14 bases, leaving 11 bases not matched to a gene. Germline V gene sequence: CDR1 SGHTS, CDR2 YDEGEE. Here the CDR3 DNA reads TGTGCCAGCACCCTGGTCCAGGGACAGAAGTACTTC. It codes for CASTLVQGQKYF.

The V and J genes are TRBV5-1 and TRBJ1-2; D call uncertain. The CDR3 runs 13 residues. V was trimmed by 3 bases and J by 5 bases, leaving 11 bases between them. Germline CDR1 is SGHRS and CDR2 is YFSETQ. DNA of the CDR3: TGCGCCAGCAGCTACAGCTTAAGTTATGGCTACACCTTC. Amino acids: CASSYSLSYGYTF.

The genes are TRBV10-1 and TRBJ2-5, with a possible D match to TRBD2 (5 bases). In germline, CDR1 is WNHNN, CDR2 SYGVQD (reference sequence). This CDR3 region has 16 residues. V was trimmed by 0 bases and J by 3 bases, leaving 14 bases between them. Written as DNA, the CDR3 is TGCGCCAGCAGTGAGTCGCGAGGGAGATTCAAAGAGACCCAGTACTTC. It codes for CASSESRGRFKETQYF.

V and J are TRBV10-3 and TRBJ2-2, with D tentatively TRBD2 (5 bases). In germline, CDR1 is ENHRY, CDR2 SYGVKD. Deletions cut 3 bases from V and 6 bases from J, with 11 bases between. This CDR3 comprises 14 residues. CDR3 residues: CAISDRAAAGELFF. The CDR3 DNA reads TGTGCCATCAGTGATCGAGCGGCTGCCGGGGAGCTGTTTTTT.